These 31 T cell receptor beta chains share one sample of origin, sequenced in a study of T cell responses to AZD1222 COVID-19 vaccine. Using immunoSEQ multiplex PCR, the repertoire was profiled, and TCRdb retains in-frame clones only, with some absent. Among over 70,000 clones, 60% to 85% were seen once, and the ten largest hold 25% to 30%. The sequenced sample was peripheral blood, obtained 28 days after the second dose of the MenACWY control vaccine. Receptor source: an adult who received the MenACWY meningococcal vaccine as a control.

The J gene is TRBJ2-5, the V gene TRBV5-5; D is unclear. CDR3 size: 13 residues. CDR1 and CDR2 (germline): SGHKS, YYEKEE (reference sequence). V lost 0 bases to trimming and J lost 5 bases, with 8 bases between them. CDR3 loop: CASSLAPVETQYF. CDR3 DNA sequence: TGTGCCAGCAGCTTGGCACCGGTCGAGACCCAGTACTTC.

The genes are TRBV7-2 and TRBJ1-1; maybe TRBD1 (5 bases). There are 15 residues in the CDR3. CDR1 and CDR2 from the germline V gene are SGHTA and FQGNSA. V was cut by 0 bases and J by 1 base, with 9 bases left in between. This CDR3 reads CASSLAGPPNTEAFF. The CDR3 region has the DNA TGTGCCAGCAGCTTAGCGGGGCCGCCGAACACTGAAGCTTTCTTT.

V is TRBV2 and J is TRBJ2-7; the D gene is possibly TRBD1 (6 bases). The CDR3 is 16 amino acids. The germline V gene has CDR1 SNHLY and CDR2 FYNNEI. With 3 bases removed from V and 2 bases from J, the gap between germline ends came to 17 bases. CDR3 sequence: CASSDFLTRQAYEQYF. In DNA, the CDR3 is TGTGCCAGCAGTGACTTCCTAACCCGACAGGCCTACGAGCAGTACTTC.

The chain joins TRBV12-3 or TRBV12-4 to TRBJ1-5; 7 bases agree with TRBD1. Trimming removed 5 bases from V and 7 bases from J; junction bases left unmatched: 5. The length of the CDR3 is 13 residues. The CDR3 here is CASSPDRYQPQHF. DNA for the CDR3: TGTGCCAGCAGTCCGGACAGGTACCAGCCCCAGCATTTT.

CDR3 loop: CASSPRGTSRYNEQFF. The CDR3 coding sequence is TGTGCCAGCAGTCCCCGCGGGACTAGCAGATACAATGAGCAGTTCTTC. The gene calls are TRBV28 and TRBJ2-1; 9 bases match TRBD2. Germline CDR1 reads MDHEN; CDR2 reads SYDVKM. V lost 5 bases, J lost 4 bases, and 9 bases stayed unmatched. The CDR3 runs 16 residues.

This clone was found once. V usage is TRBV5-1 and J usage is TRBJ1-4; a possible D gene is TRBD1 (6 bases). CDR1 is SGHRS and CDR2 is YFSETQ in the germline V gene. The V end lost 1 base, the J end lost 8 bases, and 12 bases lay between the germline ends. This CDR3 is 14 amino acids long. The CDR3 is CASSLTGNQEKLFF. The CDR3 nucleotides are TGCGCCAGCAGCTTGACAGGGAATCAAGAAAAACTGTTTTTT.

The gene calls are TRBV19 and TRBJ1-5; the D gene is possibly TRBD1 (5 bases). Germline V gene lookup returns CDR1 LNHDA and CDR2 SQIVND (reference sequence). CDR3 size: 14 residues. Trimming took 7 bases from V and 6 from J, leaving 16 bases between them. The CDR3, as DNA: TGTGCCAGTACCGTGGGGGTGCGCGGTCAGCCCCAGCATTTT. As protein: CASTVGVRGQPQHF.

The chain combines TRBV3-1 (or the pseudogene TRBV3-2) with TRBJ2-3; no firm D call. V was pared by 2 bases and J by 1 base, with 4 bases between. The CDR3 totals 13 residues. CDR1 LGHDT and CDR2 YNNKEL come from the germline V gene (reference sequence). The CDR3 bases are TGTGCCAGCAGCCAAAGTGGCACAGATACGCAGTATTTT. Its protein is CASSQSGTDTQYF.

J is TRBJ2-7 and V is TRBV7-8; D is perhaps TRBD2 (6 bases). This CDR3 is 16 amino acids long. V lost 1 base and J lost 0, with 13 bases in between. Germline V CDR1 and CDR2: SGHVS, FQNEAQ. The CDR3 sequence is CASSLVPRGSSYEQYF. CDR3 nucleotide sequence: TGTGCCAGCAGCTTAGTCCCCCGGGGGTCCTCCTACGAGCAGTACTTC.

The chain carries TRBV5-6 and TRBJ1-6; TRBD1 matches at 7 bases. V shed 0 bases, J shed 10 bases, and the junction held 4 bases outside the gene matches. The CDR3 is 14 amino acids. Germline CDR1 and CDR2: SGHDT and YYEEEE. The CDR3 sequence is CASSLDQGDSPLHF. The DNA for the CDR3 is TGTGCCAGCAGCTTGGACCAGGGGGACTCACCCCTCCACTTT.

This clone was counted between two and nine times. The CDR3 sequence: CASSLFGGTSYGYTF. The CDR3 nucleotides read TGTGCCAGCAGTTTATTTGGGGGGACCTCCTATGGCTACACCTTC. The chain carries TRBV27 and TRBJ1-2; D might be TRBD1 (5 bases). CDR3 size: 15 residues. Per germline, CDR1 MNHEY and CDR2 SMNVEV (reference sequence). Trimming cost V 1 base and J 4 bases, with 13 bases left between them.

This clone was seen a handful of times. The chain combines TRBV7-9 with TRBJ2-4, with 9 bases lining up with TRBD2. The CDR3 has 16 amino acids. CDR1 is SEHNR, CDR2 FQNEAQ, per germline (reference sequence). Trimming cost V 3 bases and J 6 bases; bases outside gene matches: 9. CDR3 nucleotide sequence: TGTGCCAGCAGCTTGTCGGCGGGAGGGCCGGGAAACATTCAGTACTTC. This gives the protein CASSLSAGGPGNIQYF.

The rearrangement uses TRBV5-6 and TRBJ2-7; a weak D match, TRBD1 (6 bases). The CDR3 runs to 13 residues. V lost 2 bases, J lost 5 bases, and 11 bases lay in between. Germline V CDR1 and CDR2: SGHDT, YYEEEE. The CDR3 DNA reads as TGTGCCAGCAGCTTTATACAGGGAAACGAGCAGTACTTC. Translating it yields CASSFIQGNEQYF.

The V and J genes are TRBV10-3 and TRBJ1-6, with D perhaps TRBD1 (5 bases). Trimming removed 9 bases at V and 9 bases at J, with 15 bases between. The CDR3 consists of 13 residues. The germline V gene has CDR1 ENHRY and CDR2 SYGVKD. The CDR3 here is CAICGDLSSPLHF. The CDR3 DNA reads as TGTGCCATTTGTGGGGACCTAAGTTCACCCCTCCACTTT.

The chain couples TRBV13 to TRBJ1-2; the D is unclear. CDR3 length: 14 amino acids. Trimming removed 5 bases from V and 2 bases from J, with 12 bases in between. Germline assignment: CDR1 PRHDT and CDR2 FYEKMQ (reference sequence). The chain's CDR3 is CASSPGKGNYGYTF. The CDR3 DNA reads TGTGCCAGCAGCCCCGGGAAAGGGAACTATGGCTACACCTTC.

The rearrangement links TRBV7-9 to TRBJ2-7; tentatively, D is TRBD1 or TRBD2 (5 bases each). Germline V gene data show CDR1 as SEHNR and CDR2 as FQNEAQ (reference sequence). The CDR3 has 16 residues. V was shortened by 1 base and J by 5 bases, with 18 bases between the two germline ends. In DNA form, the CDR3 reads TGTGCCAGCAGCTTAGATCAACTAGGGACGATCCACGAGCAGTACTTC. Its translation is CASSLDQLGTIHEQYF.

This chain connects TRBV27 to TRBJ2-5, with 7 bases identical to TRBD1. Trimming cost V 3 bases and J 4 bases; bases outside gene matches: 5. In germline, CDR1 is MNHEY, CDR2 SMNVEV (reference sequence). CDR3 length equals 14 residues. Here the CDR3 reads CASSFGNRGETQYF. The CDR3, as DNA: TGTGCCAGCAGTTTTGGGAACAGGGGAGAGACCCAGTACTTC.

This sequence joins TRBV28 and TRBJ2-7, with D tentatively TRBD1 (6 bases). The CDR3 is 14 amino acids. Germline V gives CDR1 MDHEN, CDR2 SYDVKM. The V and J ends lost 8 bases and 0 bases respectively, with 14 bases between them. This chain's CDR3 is CASARTASSYEQYF. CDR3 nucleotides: TGTGCCAGCGCGCGGACAGCTAGCTCCTACGAGCAGTACTTC.

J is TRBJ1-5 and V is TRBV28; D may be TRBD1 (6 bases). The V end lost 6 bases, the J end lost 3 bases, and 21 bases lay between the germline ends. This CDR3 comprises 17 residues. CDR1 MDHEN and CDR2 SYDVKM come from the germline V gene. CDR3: CASRGTGGHRNNQPQHF. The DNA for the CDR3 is TGTGCCAGCAGGGGCACTGGGGGACACAGAAACAATCAGCCCCAGCATTTT.

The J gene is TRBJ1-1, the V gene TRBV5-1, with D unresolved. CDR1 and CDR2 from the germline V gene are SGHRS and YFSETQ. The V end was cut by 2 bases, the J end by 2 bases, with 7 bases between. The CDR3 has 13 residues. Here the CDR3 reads CASSFNSNTEAFF. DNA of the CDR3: TGCGCCAGCAGCTTCAACAGTAACACTGAAGCTTTCTTT.

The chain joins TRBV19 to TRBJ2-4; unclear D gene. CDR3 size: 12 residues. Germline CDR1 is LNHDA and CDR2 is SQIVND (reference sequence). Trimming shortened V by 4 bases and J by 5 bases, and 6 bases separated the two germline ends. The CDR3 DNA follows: TGTGCCAGTAGTACCGACCAAAACATTCAGTACTTC. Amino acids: CASSTDQNIQYF.

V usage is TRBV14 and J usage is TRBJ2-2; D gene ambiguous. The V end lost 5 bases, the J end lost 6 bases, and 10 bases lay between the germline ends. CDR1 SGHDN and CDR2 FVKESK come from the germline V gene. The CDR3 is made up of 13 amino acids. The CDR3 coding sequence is TGTGCCAGCAGCGAGGTCCGGTCCGGGGAGCTGTTTTTT. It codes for CASSEVRSGELFF. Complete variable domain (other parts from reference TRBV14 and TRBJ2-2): EAGVTQFPSHSVIEKGQTVTLRCDPISGHDNLYWYRRVMGKEIKFLLHFVKESKQDESGMPNNRFLAERTGGTYSTLKVQPAELEDSGVYFCASSEVRSGELFFGEGSRLTVL.

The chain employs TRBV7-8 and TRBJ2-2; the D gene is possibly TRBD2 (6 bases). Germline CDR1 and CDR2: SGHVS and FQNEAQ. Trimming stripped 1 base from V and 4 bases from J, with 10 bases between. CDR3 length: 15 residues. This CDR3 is CASSLGGRTTGELFF. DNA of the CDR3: TGTGCCAGCAGCTTAGGGGGGAGGACCACCGGGGAGCTGTTTTTT.

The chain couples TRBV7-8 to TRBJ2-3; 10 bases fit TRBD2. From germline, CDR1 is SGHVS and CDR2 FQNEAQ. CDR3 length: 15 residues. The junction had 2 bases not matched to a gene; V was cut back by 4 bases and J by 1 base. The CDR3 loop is CASSSSGSGTDTQYF. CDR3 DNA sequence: TGTGCCAGCAGCTCTAGCGGGAGTGGCACAGATACGCAGTATTTT.

The CDR3 coding sequence is TGTGCCAGCAGCCGGAAACTAGCGGGAGGGTACAATGAGCAGTTCTTC. Amino acid sequence: CASSRKLAGGYNEQFF. V is TRBV5-6 and J is TRBJ2-1; 13 positions agree with TRBD2. Germline CDR1 SGHDT, CDR2 YYEEEE. J gave up 4 bases and V 4 bases, and 5 bases lay outside the gene matches. The CDR3 sequence is 16 residues long. Full variable domain (outside the CDR3, taken from reference TRBV5-6 and TRBJ2-1): DAGVTQSPTHLIKTRGQQVTLRCSPKSGHDTVSWYQQALGQGPQFIFQYYEEEERQRGNFPDRFSGHQFPNYSSELNVNALLLGDSALYLCASSRKLAGGYNEQFFGPGTRLTVL.

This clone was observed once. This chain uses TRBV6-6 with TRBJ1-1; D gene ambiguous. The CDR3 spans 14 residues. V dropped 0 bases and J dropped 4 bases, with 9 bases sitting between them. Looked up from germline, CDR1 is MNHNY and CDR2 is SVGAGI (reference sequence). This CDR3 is CASSYSKGPTEAFF. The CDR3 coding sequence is TGTGCCAGCAGTTACTCGAAAGGGCCCACTGAAGCTTTCTTT.

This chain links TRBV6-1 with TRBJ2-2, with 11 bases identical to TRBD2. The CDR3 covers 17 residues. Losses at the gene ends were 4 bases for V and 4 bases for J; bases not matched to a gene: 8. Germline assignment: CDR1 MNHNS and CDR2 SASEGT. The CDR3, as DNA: TGTGCCAGCAGTGTGCTAGCGGGAGGACGGGGCACCGGGGAGCTGTTTTTT. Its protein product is CASSVLAGGRGTGELFF.

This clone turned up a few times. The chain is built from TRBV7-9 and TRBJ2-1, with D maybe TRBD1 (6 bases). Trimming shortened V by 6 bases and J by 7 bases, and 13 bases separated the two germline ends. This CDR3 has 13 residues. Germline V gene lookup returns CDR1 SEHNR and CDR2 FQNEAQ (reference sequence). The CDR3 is CASSSTTGNEQFF. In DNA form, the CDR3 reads TGTGCCAGCAGTTCGACCACAGGGAATGAGCAGTTCTTC.

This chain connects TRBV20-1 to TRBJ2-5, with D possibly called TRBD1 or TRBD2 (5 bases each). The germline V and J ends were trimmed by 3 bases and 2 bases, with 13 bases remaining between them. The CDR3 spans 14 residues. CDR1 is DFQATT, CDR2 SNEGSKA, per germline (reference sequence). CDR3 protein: CSASLGRAQETQYF. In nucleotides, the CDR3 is TGCAGTGCTAGTCTGGGACGCGCACAAGAGACCCAGTACTTC.

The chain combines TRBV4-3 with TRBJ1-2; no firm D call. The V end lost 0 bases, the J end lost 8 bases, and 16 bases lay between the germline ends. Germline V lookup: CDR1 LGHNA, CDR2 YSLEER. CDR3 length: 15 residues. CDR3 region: CASSQDWESTGGYTF. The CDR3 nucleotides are TGCGCCAGCAGCCAAGACTGGGAGAGTACGGGCGGCTACACCTTC.

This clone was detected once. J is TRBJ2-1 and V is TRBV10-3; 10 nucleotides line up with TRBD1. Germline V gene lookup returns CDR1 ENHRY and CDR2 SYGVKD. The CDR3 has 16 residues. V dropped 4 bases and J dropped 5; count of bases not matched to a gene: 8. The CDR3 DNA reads TGTGCCATCAGTGGAAGGACAGGGGGTGAGGACAATGAGCAGTTCTTC. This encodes CAISGRTGGEDNEQFF.